The next 6 T cell receptor beta chains were all read from a single sample in a study of cytomegalovirus exposure and HLA in healthy donors. With 60 Vbeta and 13 Jbeta primers, the PCR was carried out. The assay was immunoSEQ multiplex PCR, and TCRdb's table has in-frame clones only and misses some. The sample lists about 200,000 clones, 82% occurring once. Specimen: PBMCs. The receptors come from a boy aged 2 to 10 in good health and CMV-seronegative.

The chain employs TRBV27 and TRBJ2-5; the match to TRBD2 covers 12 bases. The CDR3 consists of 14 residues. The germline V gene encodes CDR1 MNHEY and CDR2 SMNVEV (reference sequence). Trimming took 9 bases from V and 5 from J; bases not matched to a gene: 7. The CDR3 sequence: CARPSGGANETQYF. DNA for the CDR3: TGTGCCAGACCTAGCGGGGGGGCAAATGAGACCCAGTACTTC.

This chain connects TRBV29-1 to TRBJ2-7; 7 nucleotides line up with TRBD1. The CDR3 spans 16 residues. Germline V gene data show CDR1 as SQVTM and CDR2 as ANQGSEA. V shed 2 bases and J 3 bases; nucleotides not matched to a gene: 13. Here the CDR3 reads CSVELHRGEVGYEQYF. DNA of the CDR3: TGCAGCGTTGAATTGCACAGGGGCGAGGTAGGCTACGAGCAGTACTTC.

V gene TRBV9 combines with J gene TRBJ2-1; 7 nucleotides agree with TRBD1. CDR1 is SGDLS and CDR2 is YYNGEE in the germline V gene. The V and J ends lost 0 bases and 4 bases, in that order; junction bases with no gene match: 4. The length of the CDR3 is 15 residues. In DNA form, the CDR3 reads TGTGCCAGCAGCGTAGAGGGGGCCGGGTACAATGAGCAGTTCTTC. Its translation is CASSVEGAGYNEQFF.

On this clone: At the DNA level, this CDR3 is encoded by other sequences in the same sample as well. V usage is TRBV4-2 and J usage is TRBJ1-1; D may be TRBD1 (6 bases). Germline assignment: CDR1 LGHNA and CDR2 YNFKEQ. With 3 bases removed from V and 1 base from J, the gap between germline ends came to 9 bases. The CDR3 runs to 14 residues. The CDR3 here is CASSQLTGNTEAFF. The CDR3 DNA reads as TGTGCCAGCAGCCAGTTGACAGGGAACACTGAAGCTTTCTTT.

This chain links TRBV4-2 with TRBJ2-3; TRBD2 aligns across 9 bases. CDR1 and CDR2 from the germline V gene are LGHNA and YNFKEQ. The CDR3 runs 17 residues. Trimming removed 0 bases from V and 3 bases from J; junction bases left unmatched: 7. The CDR3 DNA sequence: TGTGCCAGCAGCCAAGATGAAGGGACTAGCAATACAGATACGCAGTATTTT. It is translated as CASSQDEGTSNTDTQYF.

The chain links TRBV5-1 to TRBJ1-3; D might be TRBD1 (6 bases). V gave up 4 bases and J gave up 8 bases, with 25 bases separating them. This CDR3 is 17 amino acids long. Per germline, CDR1 SGHRS and CDR2 YFSETQ. The CDR3 here is CASSPTGVGPKGDTIYF. CDR3 DNA: TGCGCCAGCAGCCCCACCGGCGTCGGTCCAAAGGGGGACACCATATATTTT.